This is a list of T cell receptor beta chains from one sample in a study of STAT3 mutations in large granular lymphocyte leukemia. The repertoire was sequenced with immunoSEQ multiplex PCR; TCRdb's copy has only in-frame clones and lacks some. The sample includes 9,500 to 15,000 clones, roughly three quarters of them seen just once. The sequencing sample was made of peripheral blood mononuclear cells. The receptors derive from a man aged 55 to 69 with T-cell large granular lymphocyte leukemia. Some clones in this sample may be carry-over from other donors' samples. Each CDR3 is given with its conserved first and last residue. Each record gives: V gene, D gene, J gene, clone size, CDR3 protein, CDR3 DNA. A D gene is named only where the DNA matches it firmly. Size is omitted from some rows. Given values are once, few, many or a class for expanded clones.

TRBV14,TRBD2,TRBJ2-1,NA,CASSQERLAGGPIDEQFF,TGTGCCAGCAGCCAAGAAAGGCTAGCGGGAGGGCCCATAGATGAGCAGTTCTTC
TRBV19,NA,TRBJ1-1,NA,CASSPQRLDTEAFF,TGTGCCAGTAGTCCCCAGAGGTTAGACACTGAAGCTTTCTTT
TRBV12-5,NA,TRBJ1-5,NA,CASGLVLDRSNQPQHF,TGTGCTAGTGGTTTGGTACTCGATCGAAGCAATCAGCCCCAGCATTTT
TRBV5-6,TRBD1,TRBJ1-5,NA,CASSLRTGGINQPQHF,TGTGCCAGCAGCTTGAGGACAGGGGGGATCAATCAGCCCCAGCATTTT
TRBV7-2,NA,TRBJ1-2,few,CASSLAFQELSGYTF,TGTGCCAGCAGCTTAGCGTTCCAGGAGTTGAGTGGCTACACCTTC
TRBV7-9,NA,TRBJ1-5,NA,CASSPQRGQPQHF,TGTGCCAGCAGCCCGCAGCGTGGGCAGCCCCAGCATTTT
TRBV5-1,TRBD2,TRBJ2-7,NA,CASSRGLAGAPVREQYF,TGCGCCAGCAGCCGGGGACTAGCGGGAGCCCCGGTCCGCGAGCAGTACTTC
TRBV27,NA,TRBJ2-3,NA,CASSLVSRVGGTQYF,TGTGCCAGCAGTTTAGTGTCGAGGGTGGGAGGTACGCAGTATTTT
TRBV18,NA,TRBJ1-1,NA,CASSPRRVGTEAFF,TGTGCCAGCTCACCACGGAGAGTGGGGACTGAAGCTTTCTTT
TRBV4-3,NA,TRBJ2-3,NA,CASSHAQGLAVDTQYF,TGCGCCAGCAGCCACGCCCAGGGGCTAGCTGTGGATACGCAGTATTTT
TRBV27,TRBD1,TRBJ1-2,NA,CASSPRDSRVYGYTF,TGTGCCAGCAGTCCCCGGGACAGTAGGGTCTATGGCTACACCTTC
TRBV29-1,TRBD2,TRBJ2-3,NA,CSVEDRGRDTQYF,TGCAGCGTTGAAGATCGCGGGAGGGATACGCAGTATTTT
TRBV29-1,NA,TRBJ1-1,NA,CSGREPNTEAFF,TGCAGCGGCAGGGAGCCGAACACTGAAGCTTTCTTT
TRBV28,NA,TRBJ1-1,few,CASIRPGSLAEAFF,TGTGCCAGCATCCGTCCGGGCAGCCTAGCTGAAGCTTTCTTT
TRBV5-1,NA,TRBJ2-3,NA,CASSLAADTQYF,TGCGCCAGCAGCTTGGCGGCGGATACGCAGTATTTT
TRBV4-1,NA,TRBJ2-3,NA,CASSLGWRVGTDTQYF,TGCGCCAGCAGCCTCGGATGGCGCGTGGGCACAGATACGCAGTATTTT
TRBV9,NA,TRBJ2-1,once,CASSVEKNNEQFF,TGTGCCAGCAGCGTAGAAAAAAACAATGAGCAGTTCTTC
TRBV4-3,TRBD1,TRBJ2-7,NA,CASSQDPITGDISYEQYF,TGCGCCAGCAGCCAAGATCCTATCACAGGGGACATCTCCTACGAGCAGTACTTC
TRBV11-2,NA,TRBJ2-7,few,CASSSYYEQYF,TGTGCCAGCAGCTCCTATTACGAGCAGTACTTC
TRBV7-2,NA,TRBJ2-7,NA,CASSLSGGWFYEQYF,TGTGCCAGCAGCTTATCCGGGGGATGGTTCTACGAGCAGTACTTC
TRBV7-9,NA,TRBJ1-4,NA,CASSQQGELFF,TGTGCCAGCAGCCAACAAGGGGAACTGTTTTTT
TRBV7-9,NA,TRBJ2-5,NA,CASSLGVQGHETQYF,TGTGCCAGCAGCTTAGGGGTACAGGGCCACGAGACCCAGTACTTC
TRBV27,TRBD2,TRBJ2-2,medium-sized,CASSLYAGGFTGELFF,TGTGCCAGCAGTTTATACGCGGGAGGGTTCACCGGGGAGCTGTTTTTT
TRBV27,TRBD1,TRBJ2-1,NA,CASSLNLDRGVQFF,TGTGCCAGCAGTTTAAATCTCGACAGGGGAGTACAGTTCTTC
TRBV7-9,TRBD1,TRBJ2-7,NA,CASSLGDRDWYF,TGTGCCAGCAGCTTAGGGGACAGAGACTGGTACTTC
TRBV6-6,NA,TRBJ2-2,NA,CASSFSGGRNAGELFF,TGTGCCAGCAGCTTCTCGGGTGGGAGGAACGCCGGGGAGCTGTTTTTT
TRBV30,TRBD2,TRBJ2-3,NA,CAWRGLAGPDTQYF,TGTGCCTGGAGAGGACTAGCGGGCCCGGATACGCAGTATTTT
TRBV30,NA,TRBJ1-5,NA,CAWSLGGTGQPQHF,TGTGCCTGGAGTTTGGGAGGAACGGGGCAGCCCCAGCATTTT
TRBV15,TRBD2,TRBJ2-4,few,CATSSDGTSGNIQYF,TGTGCCACCAGCAGTGACGGGACTAGCGGAAACATTCAGTACTTC
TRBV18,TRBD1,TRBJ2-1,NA,CASSAGTGWNEQFF,TGTGCCAGCTCAGCCGGGACAGGGTGGAATGAGCAGTTCTTC
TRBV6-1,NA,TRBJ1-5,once,CASSETGLAQPQHF,TGTGCCAGCAGTGAAACAGGGCTCGCTCAGCCCCAGCATTTT
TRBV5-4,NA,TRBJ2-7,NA,CASSSARAYEQYF,TGTGCCAGCAGCTCGGCCAGAGCCTACGAGCAGTACTTC
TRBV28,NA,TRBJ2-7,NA,CASSLGGSYTEQYF,TGTGCCAGCAGTTTAGGGGGCTCGTATACCGAGCAGTACTTC
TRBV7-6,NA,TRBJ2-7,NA,CASSLGQPAYEQYF,TGTGCCAGCAGCTTAGGGCAGCCAGCCTACGAGCAGTACTTC
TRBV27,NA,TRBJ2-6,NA,CASGWGTGANVLTF,TGTGCCAGCGGATGGGGCACTGGGGCCAACGTCCTGACTTTC
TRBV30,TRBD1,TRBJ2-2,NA,CAWRIGQGTGELFF,TGTGCCTGGAGAATCGGACAGGGGACCGGGGAGCTGTTTTTT
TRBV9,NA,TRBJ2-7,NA,CASSVDQGEQYF,TGTGCCAGCAGCGTAGATCAGGGCGAGCAGTACTTC
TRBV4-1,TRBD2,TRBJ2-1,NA,CASSQEGLAGGREQFF,TGCGCCAGCAGCCAAGAAGGACTAGCGGGAGGACGAGAGCAGTTCTTC
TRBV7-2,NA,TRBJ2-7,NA,CASSSSPYEQYF,TGTGCCAGCAGCTCTTCCCCATACGAGCAGTACTTC
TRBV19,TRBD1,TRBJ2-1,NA,CASSKERTGFYNEQFF,TGTGCCAGTAGCAAAGAAAGGACAGGGTTCTACAATGAGCAGTTCTTC
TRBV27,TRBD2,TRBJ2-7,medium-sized,CASSSTSAGEQYF,TGTGCCAGCAGTTCAACTAGCGCTGGCGAGCAGTACTTC
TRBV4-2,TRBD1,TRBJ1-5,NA,CASSQAGQGYSNQPQHF,TGTGCCAGCAGCCAAGCGGGACAGGGATATAGCAATCAGCCCCAGCATTTT
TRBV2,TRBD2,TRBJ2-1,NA,CADTSGPYNEQFF,TGTGCCGATACTAGCGGGCCCTACAATGAGCAGTTCTTC
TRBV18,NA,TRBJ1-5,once,CASSPGEGNQPQHF,TGTGCCAGCTCACCCGGGGAGGGCAATCAGCCCCAGCATTTT
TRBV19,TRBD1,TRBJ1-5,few,CASRTQGGGNQPQHF,TGTGCCAGTAGGACCCAGGGGGGTGGCAATCAGCCCCAGCATTTT
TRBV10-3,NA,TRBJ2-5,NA,CAISESTRETQYF,TGTGCCATCAGTGAGTCGACTCGGGAGACCCAGTACTTC
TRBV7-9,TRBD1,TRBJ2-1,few,CASSFGPPTGAYSYNEQFF,TGTGCCAGCAGCTTTGGGCCCCCCACAGGGGCCTATTCCTACAATGAGCAGTTCTTC
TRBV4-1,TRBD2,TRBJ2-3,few,CASSQEGASGRPDTQYF,TGCGCCAGCAGCCAAGAAGGAGCTAGCGGGAGGCCAGATACGCAGTATTTT
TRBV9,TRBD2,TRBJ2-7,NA,CASSPGTSPRYEQYF,TGTGCCAGCAGCCCCGGGACTAGTCCTAGGTACGAGCAGTACTTC
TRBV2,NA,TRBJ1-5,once,CASSVQVTGNQPQHF,TGTGCCAGCAGTGTCCAGGTCACGGGCAATCAGCCCCAGCATTTT
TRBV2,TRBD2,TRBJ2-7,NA,CASTQLAGVYEQYF,TGTGCCAGCACTCAACTAGCGGGAGTGTACGAGCAGTACTTC
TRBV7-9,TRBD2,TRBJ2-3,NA,CASSFGLAATDTQYF,TGTGCCAGCAGCTTCGGACTAGCGGCCACAGATACGCAGTATTTT
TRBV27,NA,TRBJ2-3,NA,CASSLSGGVLDTQYF,TGTGCCAGCAGTTTATCCGGAGGCGTCTTAGATACGCAGTATTTT
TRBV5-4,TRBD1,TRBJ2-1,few,CASSEPGQGWNEQFF,TGTGCCAGCAGCGAACCGGGACAGGGTTGGAATGAGCAGTTCTTC
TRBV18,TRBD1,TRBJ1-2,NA,CASSRIGTGDGYTF,TGTGCCAGCTCACGGATCGGGACAGGCGATGGCTACACCTTC
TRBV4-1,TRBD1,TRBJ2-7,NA,CASSLGPVDRGYEQYF,TGCGCCAGCAGCCTAGGGCCCGTAGACAGGGGATACGAGCAGTACTTC
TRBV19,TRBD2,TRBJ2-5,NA,CASIPSGLAGDQETQYF,TGTGCCAGTATCCCCTCGGGACTAGCGGGAGACCAAGAGACCCAGTACTTC
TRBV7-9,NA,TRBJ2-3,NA,CASSLALIKTDTQYF,TGTGCCAGCAGCTTAGCGCTTATAAAGACAGATACGCAGTATTTT
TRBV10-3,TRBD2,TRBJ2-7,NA,CAISPLAGDEGEQYF,TGTGCCATCAGCCCCCTAGCGGGAGATGAGGGCGAGCAGTACTTC
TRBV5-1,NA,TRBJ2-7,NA,CASRDSVTYEQYF,TGCGCCAGCAGAGACAGTGTTACCTACGAGCAGTACTTC